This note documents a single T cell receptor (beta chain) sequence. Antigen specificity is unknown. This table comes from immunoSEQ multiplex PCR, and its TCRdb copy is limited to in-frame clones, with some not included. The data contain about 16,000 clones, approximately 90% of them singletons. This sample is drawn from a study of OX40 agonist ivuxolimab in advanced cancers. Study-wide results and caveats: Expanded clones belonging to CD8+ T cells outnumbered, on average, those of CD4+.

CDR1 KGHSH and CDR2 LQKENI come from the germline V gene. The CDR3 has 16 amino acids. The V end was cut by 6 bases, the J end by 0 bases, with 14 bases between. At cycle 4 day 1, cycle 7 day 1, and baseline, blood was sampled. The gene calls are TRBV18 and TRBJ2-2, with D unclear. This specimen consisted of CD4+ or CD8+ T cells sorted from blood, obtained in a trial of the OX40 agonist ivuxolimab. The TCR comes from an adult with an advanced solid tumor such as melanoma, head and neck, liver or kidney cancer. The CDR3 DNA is TGTGCCAGCTCGCGAGATGTCCTTTCGAACACCGGGGAGCTGTTTTTT. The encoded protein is CASSRDVLSNTGELFF.